The sequence of this T cell receptor beta chain was determined in a study of vaccination effects on CD4 cells after COVID-19. Trimming shortened V by 6 bases and J by 4 bases, and 9 bases separated the two germline ends. CDR1 ENHRY and CDR2 SYGVKD come from the germline V gene. The CDR3 totals 12 residues. A note on this clone: What it recognizes is unknown.

Repertoires were generated with immunoSEQ multiplex PCR, while TCRdb's copy carries only in-frame clones and drops some. The data show about 38,000 clones, with 82% seen just once and about 2.7% held by the top ten. Isolation of CD4+ T cells took place after approximately ten days of culture. The chain employs TRBV10-3 and TRBJ2-5, with D perhaps being TRBD1 or TRBD2 (5 bases each). Specimen: CD4+ T cells from PBMCs cultured without peptide, collected before COVID-19 vaccination. This clonotype was obtained from a human donor who received a COVID-19 vaccine. CDR3: CAISRDRETQYF. CDR3 coding DNA: TGTGCCATCAGCCGGGACCGAGAGACCCAGTACTTC.